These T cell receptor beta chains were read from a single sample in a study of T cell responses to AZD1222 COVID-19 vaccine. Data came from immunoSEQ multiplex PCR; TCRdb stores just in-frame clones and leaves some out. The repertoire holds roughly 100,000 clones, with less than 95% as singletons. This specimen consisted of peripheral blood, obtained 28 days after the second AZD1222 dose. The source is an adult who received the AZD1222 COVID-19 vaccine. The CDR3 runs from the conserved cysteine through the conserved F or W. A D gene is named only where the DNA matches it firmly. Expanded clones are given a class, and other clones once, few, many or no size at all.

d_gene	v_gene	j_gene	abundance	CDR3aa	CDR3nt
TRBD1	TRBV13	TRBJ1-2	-	CASSLVVAGGDYGYTF	TGTGCCAGCAGCTTAGTGGTGGCAGGGGGCGACTATGGCTACACCTTC
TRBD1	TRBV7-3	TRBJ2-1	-	CASSLGQVLDEQFF	TGTGCCAGCAGCTTAGGACAGGTTCTAGATGAGCAGTTCTTC
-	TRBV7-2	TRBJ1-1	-	CASSLSPRGPEAFF	TGTGCCAGCAGCTTAAGCCCCAGGGGCCCTGAAGCTTTCTTT
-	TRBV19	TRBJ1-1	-	CASRGPGSDTEAFF	TGTGCCAGTAGGGGCCCGGGAAGTGACACTGAAGCTTTCTTT
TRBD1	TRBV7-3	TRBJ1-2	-	CASSVDRGTNYGYTF	TGTGCCAGCAGCGTTGACAGGGGAACTAACTATGGCTACACCTTC
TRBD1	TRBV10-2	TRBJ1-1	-	CASRQTGSNTEAFF	TGCGCCAGCAGGCAGACAGGGTCGAACACTGAAGCTTTCTTT
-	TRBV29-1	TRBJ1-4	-	CSVAVRGGEKLFF	TGCAGCGTTGCCGTGCGAGGGGGGGAAAAACTGTTTTTT
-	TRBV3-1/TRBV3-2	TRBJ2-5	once	CASSQFGGETQYF	TGTGCCAGCAGCCAGTTTGGGGGGGAGACCCAGTACTTC
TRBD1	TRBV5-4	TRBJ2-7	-	CASSLYGTGRDEQYF	TGTGCCAGCAGCTTGTATGGGACAGGGAGGGACGAGCAGTACTTC
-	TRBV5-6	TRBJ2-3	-	CASSLGSGPDSTDTQYF	TGTGCCAGCAGCTTGGGATCGGGCCCAGATTCCACAGATACGCAGTATTTT
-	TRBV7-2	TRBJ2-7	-	CASSLEEGTPYEQYF	TGTGCCAGCAGCTTGGAGGAGGGCACCCCCTACGAGCAGTACTTC
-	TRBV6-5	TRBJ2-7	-	CASSYSGRGREQYF	TGTGCCAGCAGTTACTCCGGCAGGGGTAGGGAGCAGTACTTC
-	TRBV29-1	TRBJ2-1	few	CSVEDNEQFF	TGCAGCGTTGAGGACAATGAGCAGTTCTTC
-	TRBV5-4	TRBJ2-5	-	CASSLPGRGQETQYF	TGTGCCAGCAGCCTCCCTGGGCGGGGCCAAGAGACCCAGTACTTC
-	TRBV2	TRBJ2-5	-	CASRLGRQETQYF	TGTGCCAGCAGACTAGGGAGACAAGAGACCCAGTACTTC
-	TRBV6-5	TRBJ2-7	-	CASSYAYYYEQYF	TGTGCCAGCAGTTACGCTTACTACTACGAGCAGTACTTC
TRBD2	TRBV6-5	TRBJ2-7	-	CASSYRDYYEQYF	TGTGCCAGCAGTTATCGGGACTACTACGAGCAGTACTTC
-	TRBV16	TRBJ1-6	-	CASSQGGRYNSPLHF	TGTGCCAGCAGCCAGGGGGGGAGATATAATTCACCCCTCCACTTT
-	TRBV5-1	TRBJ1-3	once	CASSPGPGAGGNTIYF	TGCGCCAGCAGCCCTGGTCCAGGGGCCGGTGGAAACACCATATATTTT
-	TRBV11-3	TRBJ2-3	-	CASSLDFRDTQYF	TGTGCCAGCAGCTTAGACTTCCGTGATACGCAGTATTTT
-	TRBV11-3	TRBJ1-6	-	CASSLEGTGIKDSPLHF	TGTGCCAGCAGCTTAGAGGGGACGGGAATTAAGGATTCACCCCTCCACTTT
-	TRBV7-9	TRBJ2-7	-	CASSLNRLGEQYF	TGTGCCAGCAGCCTAAACCGACTAGGCGAGCAGTACTTC
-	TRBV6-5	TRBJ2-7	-	CASNLDSSSYEQYF	TGTGCCAGCAACCTAGACAGTTCCTCCTACGAGCAGTACTTC
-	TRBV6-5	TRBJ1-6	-	CASSYGGGIEDSPLHF	TGTGCCAGCAGTTACGGCGGGGGGATCGAAGATTCACCCCTCCACTTT
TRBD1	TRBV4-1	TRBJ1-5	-	CASSSRDSLNQPQHF	TGCGCCAGCAGCTCCCGGGACAGCCTCAATCAGCCCCAGCATTTT
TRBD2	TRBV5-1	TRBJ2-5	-	CASSLAGVSETQYF	TGCGCCAGCAGCCTAGCGGGGGTGTCAGAGACCCAGTACTTC
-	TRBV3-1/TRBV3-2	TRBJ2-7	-	CASSRSAGYEQYF	TGTGCCAGCAGCCGGTCTGCAGGCTACGAGCAGTACTTC
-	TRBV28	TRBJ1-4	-	CASSFGQRENEKLFF	TGTGCCAGCAGTTTCGGGCAGAGAGAGAATGAAAAACTGTTTTTT
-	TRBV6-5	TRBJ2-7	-	CASSDALTGTKQYF	TGTGCCAGCAGCGACGCCCTAACCGGGACCAAGCAGTACTTC
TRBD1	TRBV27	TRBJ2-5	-	CASRRDRLQETQYF	TGTGCCAGCAGGAGGGACAGGCTTCAAGAGACCCAGTACTTC
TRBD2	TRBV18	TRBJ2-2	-	CASSPTTSGSLTAGELFF	TGTGCCAGCTCACCAACGACTAGCGGGTCACTAACGGCCGGGGAGCTGTTTTTT
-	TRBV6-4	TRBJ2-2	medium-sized	CASSPTGQDTGELFF	TGTGCCAGCAGCCCCACGGGGCAGGACACCGGGGAGCTGTTTTTT
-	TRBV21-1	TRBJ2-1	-	CASSKEGLADNEQFF	TGTGCCAGCAGCAAAGAGGGACTAGCGGACAATGAGCAGTTCTTC